The present T cell receptor beta chain was sequenced within a study of OX40 agonist ivuxolimab in advanced cancers. Study in general: It was ivuxolimab, an agonistic anti-OX40 (CD134) antibody, that patients were treated with.

V was pared by 1 base and J by 7 bases, with 9 bases between. Germline V gives CDR1 SGDLS, CDR2 YYNGEE. The CDR3 is 13 residues long. To note about this clone: The same CDR3 can be traced to other DNA sequences in this sample.

Clones were sequenced by immunoSEQ multiplex PCR, and TCRdb holds only the in-frame ones, with some missing. Here the sample spans about 150,000 clones, 94% being singletons. The sample here was CD4+ or CD8+ T cells sorted from blood, taken in a trial of the OX40 agonist ivuxolimab. The chain combines TRBV9 with TRBJ1-5; possible D gene TRBD1, 6 bases. This clonotype was sampled from an adult with an advanced solid tumor such as melanoma, head and neck, liver or kidney cancer. The CDR3 DNA is TGTGCCAGCAGCGTAAGGGGGGACCAGCCCCAGCATTTT. Translation gives CASSVRGDQPQHF.